This TCR beta chain is from a study of CD8+ T cells in alopecia areata. From germline, CDR1 is ENHRY and CDR2 SYGVKD. V was trimmed by 6 bases and J by 3 bases, leaving 17 bases between them. CDR3 length: 15 amino acids. Extracted from the samples, RNA was reverse transcribed into cDNA to serve as the sequencing template. Measured with immunoSEQ multiplex PCR; TCRdb has only the in-frame clones, and not every one. This table has 85,000 to 110,000 clones, roughly half appearing once. Points on this clone: The antigen is undetermined.

Broader study findings: When scalp samples are sequenced, resident alphabeta T cells of normal skin are also captured. Compared with mice, patients displayed less clear TCR sharing, possibly for HLA-related reasons. Lesional scalp, especially alopecia totalis/universalis, showed higher clonality than normal scalp.

The sequence came from a human donor in good health. The source material was CD4+ T cells sorted from blood. The chain carries TRBV10-3 and TRBJ2-5, with D perhaps matching TRBD1 or TRBD2 (6 bases each). CDR3 amino acids: CAIRARDNAKETQYF. As DNA, the CDR3 is TGTGCCATCAGAGCGCGGGACAATGCCAAAGAGACCCAGTACTTC.